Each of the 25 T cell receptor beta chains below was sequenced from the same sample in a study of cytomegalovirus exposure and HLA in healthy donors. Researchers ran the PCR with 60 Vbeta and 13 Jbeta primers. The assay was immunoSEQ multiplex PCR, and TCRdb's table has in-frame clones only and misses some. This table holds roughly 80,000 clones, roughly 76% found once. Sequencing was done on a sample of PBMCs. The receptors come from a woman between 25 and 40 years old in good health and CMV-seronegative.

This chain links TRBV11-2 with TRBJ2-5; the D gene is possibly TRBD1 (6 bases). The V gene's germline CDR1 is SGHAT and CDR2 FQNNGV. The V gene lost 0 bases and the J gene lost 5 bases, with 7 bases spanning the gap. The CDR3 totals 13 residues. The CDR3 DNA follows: TGTGCCAGCAGCTTAGATAGGGGGGAGACCCAGTACTTC. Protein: CASSLDRGETQYF.

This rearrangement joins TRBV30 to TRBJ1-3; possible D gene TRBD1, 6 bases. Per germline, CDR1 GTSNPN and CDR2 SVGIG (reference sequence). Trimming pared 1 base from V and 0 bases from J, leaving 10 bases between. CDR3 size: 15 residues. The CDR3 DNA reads TGTGCCTGGAGTGGAGGACAGAGCTCTGGAAACACCATATATTTT. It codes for CAWSGGQSSGNTIYF.

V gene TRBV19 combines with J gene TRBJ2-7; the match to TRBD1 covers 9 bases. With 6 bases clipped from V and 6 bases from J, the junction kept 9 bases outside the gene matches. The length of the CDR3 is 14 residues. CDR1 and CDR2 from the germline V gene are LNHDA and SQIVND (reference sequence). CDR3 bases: TGTGCCAGTAGCGGGGGACAGGGCGGGTCCGAGCAGTACTTC. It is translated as CASSGGQGGSEQYF.

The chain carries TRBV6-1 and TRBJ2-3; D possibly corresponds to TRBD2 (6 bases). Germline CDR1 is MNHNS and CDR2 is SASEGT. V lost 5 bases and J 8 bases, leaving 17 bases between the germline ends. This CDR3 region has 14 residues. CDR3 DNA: TGTGCCAGCAGTCATAGCGGTCCCTTGCGTACGCAGTATTTT. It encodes CASSHSGPLRTQYF.

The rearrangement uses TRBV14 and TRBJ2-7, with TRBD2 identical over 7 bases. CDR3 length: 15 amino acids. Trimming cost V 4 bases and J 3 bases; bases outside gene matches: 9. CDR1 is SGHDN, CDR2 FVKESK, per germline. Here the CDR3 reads CASSRSPSGFYEQYF. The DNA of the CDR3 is TGTGCCAGCAGCCGATCGCCTAGCGGCTTCTACGAGCAGTACTTC.

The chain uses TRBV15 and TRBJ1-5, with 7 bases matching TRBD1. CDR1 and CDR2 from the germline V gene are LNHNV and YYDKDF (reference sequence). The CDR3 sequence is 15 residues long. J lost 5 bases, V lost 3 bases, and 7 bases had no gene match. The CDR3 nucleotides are TGTGCCACCAGCAGGAGACAGGGTGTAGATCAGCCCCAGCATTTT. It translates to CATSRRQGVDQPQHF.

The CDR3 is CAGRGSGETQYF. In DNA form, the CDR3 reads TGTGCCGGGAGGGGGAGCGGGGAGACCCAGTACTTC. The rearrangement links TRBV7-9 to TRBJ2-5, with a weak D call TRBD2 (7 bases). CDR1 is SEHNR and CDR2 is FQNEAQ in the germline V gene (reference sequence). This CDR3 comprises 12 residues. Trimming removed 11 bases at V and 5 bases at J, with 15 bases between.

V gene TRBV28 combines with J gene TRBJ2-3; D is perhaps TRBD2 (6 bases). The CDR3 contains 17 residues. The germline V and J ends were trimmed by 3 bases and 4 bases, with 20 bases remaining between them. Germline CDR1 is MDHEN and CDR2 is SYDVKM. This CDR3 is CASSLFGGFQKADTQYF. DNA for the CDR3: TGTGCCAGCAGTTTGTTCGGGGGATTTCAAAAGGCAGATACGCAGTATTTT. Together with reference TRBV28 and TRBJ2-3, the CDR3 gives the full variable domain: DVKVTQSSRYLVKRTGEKVFLECVQDMDHENMFWYRQDPGLGLRLIYFSYDVKMKEKGDIPEGYSVSREKKERFSLILESASTNQTSMYLCASSLFGGFQKADTQYFGPGTRLTVL.

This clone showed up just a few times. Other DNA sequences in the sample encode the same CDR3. Here the CDR3 reads CASSSPQRSTDTQYF. DNA for the CDR3: TGTGCCAGCAGTTCCCCCCAGCGGTCCACAGATACGCAGTATTTT. The chain couples TRBV6-5 to TRBJ2-3; D might be TRBD2 (5 bases). The CDR3 loop spans 15 amino acids. V was pared by 4 bases and J by 2 bases, with 13 bases between. Per germline, CDR1 MNHEY and CDR2 SVGAGI.

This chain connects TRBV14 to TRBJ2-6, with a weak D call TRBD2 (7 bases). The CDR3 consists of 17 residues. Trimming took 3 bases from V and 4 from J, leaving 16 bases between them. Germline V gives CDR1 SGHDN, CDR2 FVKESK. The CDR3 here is CASSQFGGLLGANVLTF. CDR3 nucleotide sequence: TGTGCCAGCAGCCAGTTCGGGGGGCTGCTCGGGGCCAACGTCCTGACTTTC. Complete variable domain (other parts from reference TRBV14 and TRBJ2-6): EAGVTQFPSHSVIEKGQTVTLRCDPISGHDNLYWYRRVMGKEIKFLLHFVKESKQDESGMPNNRFLAERTGGTYSTLKVQPAELEDSGVYFCASSQFGGLLGANVLTFGAGSRLTVL.

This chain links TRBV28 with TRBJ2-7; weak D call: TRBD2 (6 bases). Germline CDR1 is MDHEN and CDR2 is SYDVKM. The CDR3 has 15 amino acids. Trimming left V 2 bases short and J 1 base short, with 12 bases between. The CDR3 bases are TGTGCCAGCAGTTTAATACGGGAGCTGTCCTACGAGCAGTACTTC. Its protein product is CASSLIRELSYEQYF.

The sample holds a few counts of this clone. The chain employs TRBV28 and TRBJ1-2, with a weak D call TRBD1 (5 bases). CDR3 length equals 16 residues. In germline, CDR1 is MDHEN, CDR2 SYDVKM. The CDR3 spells CASGVDGGTLNYGYTF. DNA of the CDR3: TGTGCTAGCGGAGTAGATGGGGGGACGCTTAATTATGGCTACACCTTC.

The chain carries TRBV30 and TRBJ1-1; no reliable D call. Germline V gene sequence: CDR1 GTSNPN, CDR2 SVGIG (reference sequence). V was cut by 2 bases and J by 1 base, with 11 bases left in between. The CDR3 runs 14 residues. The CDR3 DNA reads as TGTGCCTGGAGTCCGCGGTCGGGGAACACTGAAGCTTTCTTT. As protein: CAWSPRSGNTEAFF.

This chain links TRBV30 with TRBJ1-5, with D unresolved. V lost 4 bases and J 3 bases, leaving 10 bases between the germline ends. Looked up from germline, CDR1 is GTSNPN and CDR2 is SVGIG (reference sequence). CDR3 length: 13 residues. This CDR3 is CAWTVGVNQPQHF. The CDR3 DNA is TGTGCCTGGACCGTCGGTGTCAATCAGCCCCAGCATTTT.

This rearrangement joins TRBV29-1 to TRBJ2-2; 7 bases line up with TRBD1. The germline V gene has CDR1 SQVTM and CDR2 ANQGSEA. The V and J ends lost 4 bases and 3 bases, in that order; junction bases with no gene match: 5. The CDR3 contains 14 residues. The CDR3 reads CSVVGQGDTGELFF. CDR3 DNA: TGCAGCGTTGTAGGTCAGGGGGACACCGGGGAGCTGTTTTTT.

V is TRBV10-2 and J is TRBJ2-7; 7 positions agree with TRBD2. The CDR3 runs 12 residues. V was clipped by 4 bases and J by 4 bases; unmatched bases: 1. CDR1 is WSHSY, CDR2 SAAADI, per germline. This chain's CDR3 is CASSGGGYEQYF. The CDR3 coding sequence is TGCGCCAGCAGTGGGGGGGGATACGAGCAGTACTTC.

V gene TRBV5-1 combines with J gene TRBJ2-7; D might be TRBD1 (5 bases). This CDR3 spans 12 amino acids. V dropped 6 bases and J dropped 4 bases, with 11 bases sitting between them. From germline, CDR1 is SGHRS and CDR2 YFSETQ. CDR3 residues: CASKAGPYEQYF. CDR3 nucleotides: TGCGCCAGCAAAGCAGGGCCGTACGAGCAGTACTTC.

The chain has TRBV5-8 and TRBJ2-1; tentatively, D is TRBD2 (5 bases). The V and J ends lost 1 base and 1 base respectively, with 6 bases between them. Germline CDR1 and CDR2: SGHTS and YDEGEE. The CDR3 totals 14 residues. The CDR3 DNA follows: TGTGCCAGCAGCTTGCGGGGATCCTACAATGAGCAGTTCTTC. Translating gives CASSLRGSYNEQFF.

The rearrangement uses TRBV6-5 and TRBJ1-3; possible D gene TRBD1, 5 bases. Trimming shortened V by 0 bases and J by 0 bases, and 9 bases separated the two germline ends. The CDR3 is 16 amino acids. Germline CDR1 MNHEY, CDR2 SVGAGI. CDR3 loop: CASSYSTARSGNTIYF. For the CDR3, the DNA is TGTGCCAGCAGTTACTCGACAGCCCGCTCTGGAAACACCATATATTTT.

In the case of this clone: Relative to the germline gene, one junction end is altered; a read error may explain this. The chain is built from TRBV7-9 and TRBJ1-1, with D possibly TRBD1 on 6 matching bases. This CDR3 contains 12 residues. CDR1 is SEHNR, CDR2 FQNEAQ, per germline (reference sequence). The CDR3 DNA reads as TGTTCCAGCAGCTCCCGACAGGAATACCCTTCTTTT. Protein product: CSSSSRQEYPSF.

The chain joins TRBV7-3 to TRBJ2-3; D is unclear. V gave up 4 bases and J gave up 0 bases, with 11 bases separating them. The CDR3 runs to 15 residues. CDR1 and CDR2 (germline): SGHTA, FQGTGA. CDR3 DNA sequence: TGTGCCAGCAGCTCCCTTCCGGGTAGCACAGATACGCAGTATTTT. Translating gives CASSSLPGSTDTQYF.

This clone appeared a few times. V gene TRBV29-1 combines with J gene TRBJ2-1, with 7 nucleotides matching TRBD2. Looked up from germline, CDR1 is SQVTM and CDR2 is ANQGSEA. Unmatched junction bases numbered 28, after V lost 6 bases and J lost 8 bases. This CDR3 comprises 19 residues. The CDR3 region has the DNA TGCAGCGTAAGAGCCGGGGGAGGGCCACTTTTCGGTATTTTCGATGAGCAGTTCTTC. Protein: CSVRAGGGPLFGIFDEQFF.

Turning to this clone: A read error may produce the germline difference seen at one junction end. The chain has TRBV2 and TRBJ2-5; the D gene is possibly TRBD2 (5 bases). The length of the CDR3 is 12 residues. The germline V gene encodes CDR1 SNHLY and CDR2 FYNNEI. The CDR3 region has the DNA TGTACCAGCAGTGCCCCCGGGAATGCCCAGTACTTC. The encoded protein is CTSSAPGNAQYF. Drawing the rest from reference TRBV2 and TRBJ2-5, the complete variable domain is EPEVTQTPSHQVTQMGQEVILRCVPISNHLYFYWYRQILGQKVEFLVSFYNNEISEKSEIFDDQFSVERPDGSNFTLKIRSTKLEDSAMYFCTSSAPGNAQYFGPGTRLLVL.

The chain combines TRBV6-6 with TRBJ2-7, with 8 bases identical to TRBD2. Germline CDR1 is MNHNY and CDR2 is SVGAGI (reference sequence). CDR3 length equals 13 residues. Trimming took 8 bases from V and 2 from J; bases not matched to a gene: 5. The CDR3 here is CASGLAGPYEQYF. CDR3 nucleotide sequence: TGTGCCAGCGGCCTAGCGGGCCCCTACGAGCAGTACTTC.

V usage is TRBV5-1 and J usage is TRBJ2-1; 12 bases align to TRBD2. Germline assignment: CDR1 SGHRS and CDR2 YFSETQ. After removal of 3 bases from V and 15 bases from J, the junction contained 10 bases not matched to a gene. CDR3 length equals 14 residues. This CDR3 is CASSSTGALAGGFF. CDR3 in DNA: TGCGCCAGCAGCTCAACTGGGGCACTAGCGGGAGGGTTCTTC.